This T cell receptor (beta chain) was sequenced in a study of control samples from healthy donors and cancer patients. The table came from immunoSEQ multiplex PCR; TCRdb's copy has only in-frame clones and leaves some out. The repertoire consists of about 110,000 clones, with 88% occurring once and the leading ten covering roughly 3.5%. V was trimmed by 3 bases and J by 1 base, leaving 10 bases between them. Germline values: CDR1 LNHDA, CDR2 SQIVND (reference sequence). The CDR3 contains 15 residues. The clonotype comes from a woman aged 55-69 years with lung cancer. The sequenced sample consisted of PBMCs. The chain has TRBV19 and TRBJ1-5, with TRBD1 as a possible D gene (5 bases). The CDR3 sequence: CASSMGDISNQPQHF. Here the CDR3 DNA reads TGTGCCAGTAGTATGGGGGATATCAGCAATCAGCCCCAGCATTTT.